A single TCR beta chain is shown here with its context. Its cognate antigen is unknown. The data derive from a study of OX40 agonist ivuxolimab in advanced cancers. As for the study in general: Dose-escalation patients had hepatocellular carcinoma, melanoma, renal cell or head and neck cancer. Findings and limits, study-wide: Still undetermined is the antigen specificity of the expanded peripheral T cells. Among the lowest peripheral clonal expansion occurred in 0.1-3.0 mg/kg partial responders.

V lost 1 base, J lost 9 bases, and 13 bases lay in between. Germline lookup yields CDR1 SGHTA and CDR2 FQGNSA. The CDR3 contains 15 residues. Some clones are missing from TCRdb's copy, which holds only in-frame ones; the method was immunoSEQ multiplex PCR. This sample has around 80,000 clones; around 85% occur once, and the top ten carry about 2.3%. The genes are TRBV7-2 and TRBJ1-6; TRBD1 is a possible D gene (5 bases). The sample here was CD4+ or CD8+ T cells sorted from blood, taken in a trial of the OX40 agonist ivuxolimab. The TCR was taken from an adult with an advanced solid tumor such as melanoma, head and neck, liver or kidney cancer. In DNA, the CDR3 is TGTGCCAGCAGCTTAGTGGGGGTTGGGGGTTCACCCCTCCACTTT. Translating it yields CASSLVGVGGSPLHF.